These 10 T cell receptor beta chains share one sample of origin, sequenced in a study of blood T cell repertoires in COVID-19. This table comes from immunoSEQ multiplex PCR, and its TCRdb copy is limited to in-frame clones, with some not included. The repertoire holds roughly 370,000 clones, with around nine tenths as singletons. The sequencing input was PBMCs or T cells enriched from blood (not recorded which). These receptors were taken from a woman aged 45 to 65 who had recovered from COVID-19.

The count of this clone is one. V usage is TRBV24-1 and J usage is TRBJ2-7; no definite D call. The V gene's germline CDR1 is KGHDR and CDR2 SFDVKD. The CDR3 is made up of 11 amino acids. V dropped 4 bases and J dropped 3 bases, with 3 bases sitting between them. In DNA form, the CDR3 reads TGTGCCACCAGTGACAACTACGAGCAGTACTTC. Residues: CATSDNYEQYF.

V usage is TRBV5-1 and J usage is TRBJ1-1; a weak D match, TRBD1 (5 bases). The CDR3 sequence is 14 residues long. Germline lookup yields CDR1 SGHRS and CDR2 YFSETQ. Trimming removed 4 bases at V and 1 base at J, with 11 bases between. This CDR3 is CASSLRQQNTEAFF. The CDR3 DNA is TGCGCCAGCAGCCTAAGACAGCAGAACACTGAAGCTTTCTTT.

The chain carries TRBV28 and TRBJ1-5, with TRBD1 as a possible D gene (6 bases). The CDR3 has 13 amino acids. Trimming took off 3 bases at V and 6 bases at J, with 9 bases between the two ends. Germline assignment: CDR1 MDHEN and CDR2 SYDVKM. Written as DNA, the CDR3 is TGTGCCAGCAGTTTCCCAGGGGTTCAGCCCCAGCATTTT. Its protein is CASSFPGVQPQHF.

This rearrangement joins TRBV19 to TRBJ1-5, with TRBD1 identical over 10 bases. The CDR3 has 17 amino acids. The V gene's germline CDR1 is LNHDA and CDR2 SQIVND (reference sequence). V was pared by 3 bases and J by 3 bases, with 8 bases of the junction left unmatched. This chain's CDR3 is CASSIPPGTGVNQPQHF. The CDR3 DNA sequence: TGTGCCAGTAGTATCCCCCCCGGGACAGGGGTCAATCAGCCCCAGCATTTT.

V and J are TRBV27 and TRBJ1-1; tentative D call: TRBD1 (6 bases). Trimming took 10 bases from V and 2 from J, leaving 17 bases between them. The CDR3 sequence is 14 residues long. Per germline, CDR1 MNHEY and CDR2 SMNVEV (reference sequence). CDR3 nucleotide sequence: TGTGCCACATCCACCGGGACAATTAACACTGAAGCTTTCTTT. This codes for CATSTGTINTEAFF.

CDR3 protein: CASSGGLGRTNTEAFF. The CDR3 coding sequence is TGTGCCAGCAGCGGAGGCCTAGGGAGGACGAACACTGAAGCTTTCTTT. This chain connects TRBV9 to TRBJ1-1; no definite D call. CDR1 is SGDLS and CDR2 is YYNGEE in the germline V gene. The CDR3 covers 16 residues. V was shortened by 3 bases and J by 1 base, with 16 bases between the two germline ends. Full variable domain (missing parts from reference TRBV9 and TRBJ1-1): DSGVTQTPKHLITATGQRVTLRCSPRSGDLSVYWYQQSLDQGLQFLIQYYNGEERAKGNILERFSAQQFPDLHSELNLSSLELGDSALYFCASSGGLGRTNTEAFFGQGTRLTVV.

The genes are TRBV2 and TRBJ1-5, with unresolved D. Germline lookup yields CDR1 SNHLY and CDR2 FYNNEI. With 5 bases removed from V and 9 bases from J, the gap between germline ends came to 14 bases. The CDR3 sequence is 13 residues long. The CDR3 reads CASSPPPGRPQHF. The CDR3 DNA follows: TGTGCCAGCAGTCCCCCCCCGGGTCGGCCCCAGCATTTT.

J is TRBJ2-1 and V is TRBV5-1, with a tentative D call TRBD2 (6 bases). The CDR3 runs to 17 residues. Germline CDR1 is SGHRS and CDR2 is YFSETQ. Trimming took off 4 bases at V and 5 bases at J, with 22 bases between the two ends. The CDR3 region has the DNA TGCGCCAGCAGCATTGCGGGGTTGCGGGGTAAGAACAATGAGCAGTTCTTC. This encodes CASSIAGLRGKNNEQFF. Together with reference TRBV5-1 and TRBJ2-1, the CDR3 gives the full variable domain: KAGVTQTPRYLIKTRGQQVTLSCSPISGHRSVSWYQQTPGQGLQFLFEYFSETQRNKGNFPGRFSGRQFSNSRSEMNVSTLELGDSALYLCASSIAGLRGKNNEQFFGPGTRLTVL.

The rearrangement uses TRBV27 and TRBJ1-4; 7 nucleotides align to TRBD1. The V gene end was trimmed by 0 bases and the J gene end by 2 bases; junction bases not matched to a gene: 3. CDR3 length: 16 amino acids. CDR1 is MNHEY and CDR2 is SMNVEV in the germline V gene (reference sequence). The CDR3 sequence is CASSLSKQGTNEKLFF. Written as DNA, the CDR3 is TGTGCCAGCAGTTTATCGAAACAGGGGACTAATGAAAAACTGTTTTTT.

This clone appeared a single time. This sequence joins TRBV9 and TRBJ2-3, with D maybe TRBD2 (6 bases). Germline CDR1 SGDLS, CDR2 YYNGEE. V lost 4 bases, J lost 5 bases, and 26 bases lay in between. The CDR3 covers 18 residues. The chain's CDR3 is CASSPSRGRRGPIDTQYF. CDR3 nucleotide sequence: TGTGCCAGCAGCCCCTCCCGAGGTAGGAGGGGTCCAATAGATACGCAGTATTTT.